The entry below describes one T cell receptor beta chain. This clonotype was picked up many times. It has no known antigen specificity. Base qualities were left out, and no much larger clone turns up one base away. The TCR beta CDR3 regions were amplified from RNA transcripts. The first round of RT-PCR for the TCR CDR3 was performed with the HTBI primer set and the Qiagen OneStep RT-PCR kit. Libraries were constructed in a second round of multiplex PCR, after which size selection and purification were carried out. Libraries were sequenced paired-end with 100 bp reads on an Illumina HiSeq2000. On the authors' methods: Raw data were processed with SOAPnuke, discarding reads with adapters, uncalled bases, mean Phred below 15, or no exact constant-primer or identifier match. High-quality paired reads were merged with COPE v1.2.5, and unique nucleotide sequences were defined as clonotypes. MiTCR v1.1 was used to align the clonotypes against IMGT TRBV, TRBD and TRBJ reference segments. The analysis was restricted to V-J combinations with a frequency above 0.0001, which together covered 99% to 99.2% of the repertoires. A TCS score was defined as the ratio of F50 (clonal expansion) to E x V (chaos), with BLOSUM62-based TCRdist applied between CDR3 peptides within each V-J. Welch's t-statistics and random forest reduced roughly 530 V-J features to roughly 13, which were used in a naive Bayes classifier (R e1071). TCRdb passed the public sequencing reads through fastp at Q25 and MiXCR, retaining productive beta sequences. Identical CDR3 proteins give one entry, which carries the most common genes and DNA. V and J calls and clone size were set by TCRdb, not the authors. This sample lists over 500,000 distinct CDR3 sequences; 17% were detected once. The ten largest clones add up to about 16% of the sample.

Ophthalmopathy patients had moderately to severely active disease, with a Clinical Activity Score of 3 or more, a NOSPECS grade of 4 or more, and a disease duration of less than 3 months. Any patient with an uncontrolled infection, another autoimmune disease, pregnancy or lactation was excluded. Diagnoses relied on clinical symptoms, serum thyroxine and TRAb, thyroid ultrasound and orbital computed tomography. PBMCs were separated from approximately 10 ml of fresh peripheral blood using Ficoll-Paque density gradient centrifugation. Total RNA was extracted using Trizol reagent, and RNA quality was assessed on an Agilent 2100 Bioanalyzer. The cysteine opens and the phenylalanine closes a CDR3 of 15 amino acids. The CDR3 DNA has 45 bases and is translated from base 1. Here V drops 5 bases and J drops 2 bases, and the junction holds 9 bases not matched to any gene. CDR1 SGHAT and CDR2 FQDESV were looked up in the germline V gene (reference sequence).

The data belong to a study of T cells in Graves' hyperthyroidism and ophthalmopathy (dated by TCRdb to the late 2010s). Looking at the study overall: Peripheral blood samples were taken at initial diagnosis, before any treatment was given. TCR V-J signatures able to tell the groups apart were searched for in a discovery cohort of some 100 patients, of whom more than 40 had Graves' ophthalmopathy and more than 55 had stable Graves' hyperthyroidism. Prospective prediction of ophthalmopathy was tested in an independent validation cohort consisting of some 18 hyperthyroidism patients and approximately 16 patients who later progressed to ophthalmopathy. For training and testing, the 110 or so patients in the discovery cohort were randomly divided in a 7:3 ratio. Thyroid tissue and blood T-cell repertoires from about six Graves' hyperthyroidism patients were also compared in the study. Following sampling, methimazole starting at 30 mg daily was given to hyperthyroidism patients, and high-dose intravenous methylprednisolone was given to ophthalmopathy patients. TCR Vbeta CDR3 sequencing of 120 to 150 peripheral blood samples (under 45 ophthalmopathy, 75 hyperthyroidism and some 17 progressor patients) is reported in the paper.

Broader findings and caveats from the paper: In validation, the model predicted progression to ophthalmopathy with over 60% sensitivity and approximately 74% specificity, a median of approximately 6.7 months before onset. A model built on a 13 V-J signature distinguished ophthalmopathy from stable hyperthyroidism, reaching 85% to 90% sensitivity and 81.08% specificity in cross-validation and 80%/75% in testing. Most expanded thyroid clonotypes (frequency above 0.001) were also detected in blood, a finding suggesting that blood repertoires may reflect thyroid immune responses. No statistical method was used to fix the sample size in advance, and group allocation was not hidden from the investigators.

This sequence uses TRBV11-1 and TRBJ2-7; 7 central nucleotides agree with TRBD2. Sequencing was performed on blood. This TCR derives from a woman aged 18-29 years with Graves' ophthalmopathy. Here the CDR3 is given as CASSQGLAETYEQYF. The nucleotides are TGTGCCAGCAGCCAAGGGCTAGCGGAAACCTACGAGCAGTACTTC.